This TCR beta chain came from a study of T cell responses to AZD1222 COVID-19 vaccine. Whole-study findings and limits: Spike-specific TCR depth and breadth grew after two AZD1222 doses.

V lost 1 base and J 0 bases, leaving 12 bases between the germline ends. Germline-derived CDR1 and CDR2 are PRHDT and FYEKMQ (reference sequence). The CDR3 is 16 amino acids. Data came from immunoSEQ multiplex PCR; TCRdb stores just in-frame clones and leaves some out. The sample contains 150,000 to 200,000 clones, roughly 88% of which appear only once. Notes on this clone: Its antigen is not known.

This material consisted of peripheral blood, taken 28 days after the second AZD1222 dose. The sequence was collected from an adult who received the AZD1222 COVID-19 vaccine. The chain is built from TRBV13 and TRBJ1-1; D perhaps matches TRBD1 (5 bases). The CDR3: CASSLDRQIMNTEAFF. The CDR3 nucleotides read TGTGCCAGCAGCTTAGACAGACAGATCATGAACACTGAAGCTTTCTTT.